One and the same sample provided the 23 T cell receptor beta chains below, sequenced in a study of T cells after yellow fever vaccination. TCRdb itself ran the 5' RACE reads through MiXCR, one entry per CDR3 protein. The table shows 30,000 to 40,000 distinct CDR3 sequences, with 5% to 8.5% occurring only once. The specimen was PBMCs, either bulk or a sorted T-cell subset (CD4+, CD8+, memory, or dextramer-sorted; not recorded which), collected on the day of the first yellow fever vaccination. These receptors came from a young man who received the YFV17D yellow fever vaccine.

This clonotype has more than one count but fewer than ten. The chain links TRBV20-1 to TRBJ1-2, with D tentatively TRBD1 (5 bases). Trimming took 6 bases from V and 0 from J, leaving 14 bases between them. Germline V CDR1 and CDR2: DFQATT, SNEGSKA (reference sequence). CDR3 length: 14 residues. CDR3 loop: CSAPEGITNYGYTF. CDR3 coding DNA: TGCAGTGCGCCGGAGGGGATTACTAACTATGGCTACACCTTC.

V and J are TRBV7-3 and TRBJ2-3; tentatively, D is TRBD2 (7 bases). Trimming left V 3 bases short and J 6 bases short, with 13 bases between. CDR1 is SGHTA and CDR2 is FQGTGA in the germline V gene. This CDR3 is 14 amino acids long. The CDR3 sequence is CASSFGGPRDTQYF. CDR3 nucleotides: TGTGCCAGCAGCTTCGGGGGGCCCAGGGATACGCAGTATTTT.

The table lists this clonotype with many counts. The J gene is TRBJ1-3, the V gene TRBV7-2; TRBD1 aligns across 9 bases. The CDR3 contains 15 residues. Germline V gene data show CDR1 as SGHTA and CDR2 as FQGNSA. V lost 8 bases and J lost 7; bases outside the gene matches: 12. The DNA for the CDR3 is TGTGCCAGCGGCCGTACCGGGACAGGGCCCAACACCATATATTTT. Translating gives CASGRTGTGPNTIYF.

The sample holds a few counts of this clonotype. The gene calls are TRBV24-1 and TRBJ2-3; D possibly matches TRBD1 or TRBD2 (5 bases each). Looked up from germline, CDR1 is KGHDR and CDR2 is SFDVKD. The V gene lost 4 bases and the J gene lost 11 bases, with 18 bases spanning the gap. This CDR3 is built from 14 residues. CDR3 coding DNA: TGTGCCACCAGTGACGGACAAGGAGTTGGGGGGCAGTATTTT. Its protein is CATSDGQGVGGQYF.

The chain carries TRBV4-3 and TRBJ1-6, with 9 bases identical to TRBD1. V dropped 5 bases and J dropped 9; count of bases not matched to a gene: 11. This CDR3 region has 16 residues. Looked up from germline, CDR1 is LGHNA and CDR2 is YSLEER. The CDR3 DNA follows: TGCGCCAGCAGCTCAGCATTCCCGGGACAGGGTTCACCCCTCCACTTT. It translates to CASSSAFPGQGSPLHF.

The sample holds many counts of this clonotype. The chain is built from TRBV18 and TRBJ2-4; D is unresolved. Germline-derived CDR1 and CDR2 are KGHSH and LQKENI. The CDR3 covers 18 residues. The germline V and J ends were trimmed by 1 base and 0 bases, with 16 bases remaining between them. The CDR3 region has the DNA TGTGCCAGCTCACCACTGGCGCCAGGAGCACTAGCCAAAAACATTCAGTACTTC. It is translated as CASSPLAPGALAKNIQYF.

This clonotype was seen ten or more times. The chain combines TRBV27 with TRBJ1-6, with D possibly matching TRBD1 (6 bases). The ends were cut back, 3 bases at V and 7 bases at J, with 7 bases in the middle. The CDR3 loop spans 13 amino acids. Germline V gene data show CDR1 as MNHEY and CDR2 as SMNVEV (reference sequence). The CDR3 DNA reads as TGTGCCAGCAGTTTGGACAGAAATTCACCCCTCCACTTT. Amino acids: CASSLDRNSPLHF.

This sequence joins TRBV5-1 and TRBJ1-5; 9 bases are a match to TRBD1. V shed 6 bases and J 9 bases; nucleotides not matched to a gene: 7. The CDR3 is 13 residues long. Looked up from germline, CDR1 is SGHRS and CDR2 is YFSETQ. CDR3: CASIRDRDRPQHF. DNA of the CDR3: TGCGCCAGCATCCGGGACAGGGACCGGCCCCAGCATTTT.

This clonotype was picked up a small number of times. The chain combines TRBV24-1 with TRBJ2-2; D not certain. The germline CDR1 and CDR2 sequences are KGHDR and SFDVKD. Trimming took 5 bases from V and 8 from J, leaving 8 bases between them. This CDR3 has 12 amino acids. This CDR3 reads CATSGRGGELFF. The CDR3 coding sequence is TGTGCCACCAGTGGCCGTGGGGGGGAGCTGTTTTTT.

The rearrangement joins TRBV12-3 or TRBV12-4 to TRBJ2-3; D tentatively fits TRBD1 or TRBD2 (5 bases each). Between the trimmed V and J ends, which lost 5 bases and 6 bases, there was a span of 21 bases. The length of the CDR3 is 16 residues. The CDR3 loop reads CASSPPGQGYGDTQYF. The CDR3 DNA follows: TGTGCCAGCAGTCCCCCGGGGCAGGGCTATGGGGATACGCAGTATTTT.

This clonotype was observed many times. This chain links TRBV7-8 with TRBJ2-7; D is possibly TRBD1 (6 bases). The germline V and J ends were trimmed by 6 bases and 4 bases, with 13 bases remaining between them. The CDR3 length is 13 residues. Per germline, CDR1 SGHVS and CDR2 FQNEAQ. This chain's CDR3 is CASSWDTLYEQYV. In DNA, the CDR3 is TGTGCCAGCAGTTGGGACACTTTATACGAGCAGTACGTC.

This clonotype was recorded many times. CDR3 protein: CASTKRGAGTDTQYF. Written as DNA, the CDR3 is TGTGCCAGCACGAAGCGGGGGGCAGGCACAGATACGCAGTATTTT. The V gene is TRBV19, the J gene TRBJ2-3; 9 bases fit TRBD2. There are 15 residues in the CDR3. The trim removed 9 bases at V and 1 base at J, leaving 8 bases unmatched. From germline, CDR1 is LNHDA and CDR2 SQIVND (reference sequence).

The chain couples TRBV10-3 to TRBJ2-5; possible D gene TRBD1, 5 bases. Deletions cut 4 bases from V and 3 bases from J, with 9 bases between. CDR1 is ENHRY and CDR2 is SYGVKD in the germline V gene. The CDR3 extends over 13 amino acids. The CDR3 DNA sequence: TGTGCCATCAGTGCCAGGGTGGAAGAGACCCAGTACTTC. Protein sequence: CAISARVEETQYF.

This clonotype was detected ten times or more. V and J are TRBV10-2 and TRBJ1-1; 7 nucleotides match TRBD1. CDR1 and CDR2 from the germline V gene are WSHSY and SAAADI. The V segment lost 6 bases and the J segment 11 bases; nucleotides outside the gene matches: 9. The CDR3 consists of 12 residues. The CDR3 DNA sequence: TGCGCCAGCAGCCCCAGGGGGTTTAGGGCTTTCTTT. Protein: CASSPRGFRAFF.

In this sample, this clonotype turned up many times. The V gene is TRBV10-3, the J gene TRBJ1-6; D gene unclear. There are 16 residues in the CDR3. Per germline, CDR1 ENHRY and CDR2 SYGVKD. V lost 0 bases to trimming and J lost 0 bases, with 6 bases between them. CDR3 sequence reads: CAISESRSSYNSPLHF. The CDR3 DNA sequence: TGTGCCATCAGTGAGTCCAGGAGCTCCTATAATTCACCCCTCCACTTT.

This clonotype was counted ten times or more. This rearrangement joins TRBV24-1 to TRBJ1-2; 8 bases are a match to TRBD1. V lost 10 bases and J lost 5; bases outside the gene matches: 8. Germline V gene sequence: CDR1 KGHDR, CDR2 SFDVKD. The CDR3 consists of 13 residues. As DNA, the CDR3 is TGTGCCACGGGGGACAGGCTAGGATATGGCTACACCTTC. The encoded protein is CATGDRLGYGYTF.

This clonotype was seen at least ten times. The gene calls are TRBV7-9 and TRBJ1-1; no clear D gene. Trimming removed 4 bases at V and 10 bases at J, with 10 bases between. Germline CDR1 and CDR2: SEHNR and FQNEAQ (reference sequence). CDR3 size: 11 residues. The CDR3 spells CASSSQGGAFF. DNA of the CDR3: TGTGCCAGCAGCTCACAAGGTGGAGCTTTCTTT.

This clonotype showed up just a few times. This chain connects TRBV6-1 to TRBJ1-1; D is perhaps TRBD1 (5 bases). The CDR3 runs to 16 residues. The V gene's germline CDR1 is MNHNS and CDR2 SASEGT. Trimming shortened V by 7 bases and J by 1 base, and 19 bases separated the two germline ends. The CDR3 loop reads CASKLSQGWGNTEAFF. As DNA, the CDR3 is TGTGCCAGCAAATTATCGCAGGGTTGGGGGAACACTGAAGCTTTCTTT.

This clonotype was seen repeatedly, ten times or more. The chain combines TRBV7-2 with TRBJ2-1; a possible D gene is TRBD1 (7 bases). CDR1 SGHTA and CDR2 FQGNSA come from the germline V gene. With 2 bases removed from V and 5 bases from J, the gap between germline ends came to 13 bases. The CDR3 spans 15 residues. The CDR3 DNA reads as TGTGCCAGCAGCTTAACCAGGGGGGCAGACAATGAGCAGTTCTTC. Protein product: CASSLTRGADNEQFF.

This clonotype was picked up many times. The chain combines TRBV12-3 or TRBV12-4 with TRBJ1-6; a possible D gene is TRBD1 (5 bases). The CDR3 sequence is 16 residues long. V was pared by 3 bases and J by 0 bases, with 9 bases between. The CDR3 is CASSFGQSSYNSPLHF. The CDR3, as DNA: TGTGCCAGCAGTTTTGGACAAAGCTCCTATAATTCACCCCTCCACTTT.

This clonotype was detected ten times or more. J is TRBJ2-5 and V is TRBV9, with a tentative D call TRBD1 (5 bases). V was shortened by 0 bases and J by 3 bases, with 15 bases between the two germline ends. CDR3 length: 16 residues. Per the germline V gene, CDR1 is SGDLS and CDR2 is YYNGEE. The chain's CDR3 is CASSVEGRAREETQYF. The CDR3 DNA is TGTGCCAGCAGCGTAGAGGGCAGGGCGAGAGAAGAGACCCAGTACTTC.

This clonotype was counted at least ten times. The chain combines TRBV20-1 with TRBJ2-5; 10 bases match TRBD2. The CDR3 consists of 14 residues. V trimming: 3 bases; J trimming: 1 base; junction bases outside the gene matches: 2. CDR1 and CDR2 from the germline V gene are DFQATT and SNEGSKA (reference sequence). This CDR3 is CSASPSGGQETQYF. DNA for the CDR3: TGCAGTGCTAGTCCTAGCGGGGGCCAAGAGACCCAGTACTTC.

This clonotype came up many times. The chain carries TRBV20-1 and TRBJ2-3, with 7 positions matching TRBD2. CDR1 and CDR2 from the germline V gene are DFQATT and SNEGSKA (reference sequence). The CDR3 is 14 residues long. Unmatched junction bases numbered 4, after V lost 1 base and J lost 3 bases. In nucleotides, the CDR3 is TGCAGTGCTAGAGGACTAGCTCGGACAGATACGCAGTATTTT. It codes for CSARGLARTDTQYF.